The present entry profiles one T cell receptor beta chain with its context. V trimming: 4 bases; J trimming: 3 bases; junction bases outside the gene matches: 4. The CDR3 has 15 amino acids. Germline-derived CDR1 and CDR2 are SEHNR and FQNEAQ (reference sequence). This specimen belongs to a study of T cell changes during pregnancy in multiple sclerosis. The protocol was immunoSEQ multiplex PCR, while the TCRdb copy is restricted to in-frame clones and leaves out a portion. The sample carries some 95,000 clones, roughly 92% recorded once. The sequence came from a female donor with multiple sclerosis, enrolled in a pregnancy study. The chain recombines TRBV7-9 with TRBJ2-5, with 11 positions matching TRBD1. The sequencing used peripheral blood, collected in the first trimester of pregnancy. CDR3 sequence reads: CASSSWTGGEETQYF. The CDR3 coding sequence is TGTGCCAGCAGCTCCTGGACAGGGGGCGAAGAGACCCAGTACTTC.